The source of this TCR beta chain is a study of cytomegalovirus exposure and HLA in healthy donors. The wider study: In terms of ancestry, the Caucasian-associated cluster contained more than 65% of the 300 to 400 genotyped donors. Study-wide findings and caveats: Judged likely to be a sequencing artifact was a cluster of highly shared sequence variants.

This clone is medium-sized. The target antigen is unknown. Germline V gene sequence: CDR1 LNHNV, CDR2 YYDKDF (reference sequence). J was trimmed by 5 bases and V by 3 bases; bases with no gene match: 9. CDR3 size: 15 residues. The study ran its PCR with 60 Vbeta and 13 Jbeta primers. This table comes from immunoSEQ multiplex PCR, and its TCRdb copy is limited to in-frame clones, with some not included. The data contain 100,000 to 150,000 clones, around 77% of them singletons. The rearrangement links TRBV15 to TRBJ2-5, with 7 bases fitting TRBD1. This receptor was obtained from a male donor in good health and CMV-seropositive. The specimen was PBMCs. The CDR3 loop reads CATSSDRELGETQYF. The DNA for the CDR3 is TGTGCCACCAGCAGCGACAGGGAATTGGGGGAGACCCAGTACTTC.